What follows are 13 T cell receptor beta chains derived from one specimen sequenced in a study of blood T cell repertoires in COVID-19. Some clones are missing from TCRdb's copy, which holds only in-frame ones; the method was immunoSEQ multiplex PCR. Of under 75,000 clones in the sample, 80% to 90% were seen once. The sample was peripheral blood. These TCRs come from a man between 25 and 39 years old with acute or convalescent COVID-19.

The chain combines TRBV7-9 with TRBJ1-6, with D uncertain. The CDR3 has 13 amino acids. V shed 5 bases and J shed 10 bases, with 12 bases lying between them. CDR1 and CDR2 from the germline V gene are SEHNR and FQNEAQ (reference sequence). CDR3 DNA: TGTGCCAGCAGCGATGGGAGGCAGTCACCCCTCCACTTT. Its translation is CASSDGRQSPLHF.

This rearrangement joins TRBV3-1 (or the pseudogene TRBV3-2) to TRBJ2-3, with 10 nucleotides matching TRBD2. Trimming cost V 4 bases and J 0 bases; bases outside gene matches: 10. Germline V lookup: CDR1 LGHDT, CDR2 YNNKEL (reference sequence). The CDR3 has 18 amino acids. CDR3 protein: CASSPNLSSGGSTDTQYF. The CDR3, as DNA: TGTGCCAGCAGCCCCAATTTATCTAGCGGGGGAAGCACAGATACGCAGTATTTT.

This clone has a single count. The CDR3 loop is CASSLKAGSSNEKLFF. CDR3 sequence (DNA): TGTGCCAGCAGCCTAAAAGCCGGGTCCTCAAATGAAAAACTGTTTTTT. The V and J genes are TRBV7-2 and TRBJ1-4; D uncertain. The CDR3 has 16 residues. Germline V gene data show CDR1 as SGHTA and CDR2 as FQGNSA. V lost 5 bases and J lost 5, with 18 bases in between.

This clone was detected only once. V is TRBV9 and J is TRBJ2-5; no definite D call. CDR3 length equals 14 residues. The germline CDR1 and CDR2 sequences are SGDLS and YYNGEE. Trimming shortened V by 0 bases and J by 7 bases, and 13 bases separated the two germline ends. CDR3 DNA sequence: TGTGCCAGCAGCGTAGACCCGGCACGCGGGACCCAGTACTTC. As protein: CASSVDPARGTQYF.

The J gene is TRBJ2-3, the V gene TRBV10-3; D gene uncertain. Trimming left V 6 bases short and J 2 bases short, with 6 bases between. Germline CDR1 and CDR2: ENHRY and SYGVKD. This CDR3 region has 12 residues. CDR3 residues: CAIRGPTDTQYF. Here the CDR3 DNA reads TGTGCCATCAGGGGCCCCACAGATACGCAGTATTTT.

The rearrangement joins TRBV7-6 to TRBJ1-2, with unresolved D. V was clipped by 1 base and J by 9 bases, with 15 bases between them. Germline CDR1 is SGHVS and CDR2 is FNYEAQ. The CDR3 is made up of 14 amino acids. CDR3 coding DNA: TGTGCCAGCAGCTTAGGTTTGTCAGCCAGGAGCTACACCTTC. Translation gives CASSLGLSARSYTF.

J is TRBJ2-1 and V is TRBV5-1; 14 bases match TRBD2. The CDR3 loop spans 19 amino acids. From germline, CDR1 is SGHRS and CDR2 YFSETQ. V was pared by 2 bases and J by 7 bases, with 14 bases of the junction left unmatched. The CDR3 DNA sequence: TGCGCCAGCAGCTTTTTTCTTCCCGGGACTAGCGGGAGTTGGAATGAGCAGTTCTTC. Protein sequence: CASSFFLPGTSGSWNEQFF.

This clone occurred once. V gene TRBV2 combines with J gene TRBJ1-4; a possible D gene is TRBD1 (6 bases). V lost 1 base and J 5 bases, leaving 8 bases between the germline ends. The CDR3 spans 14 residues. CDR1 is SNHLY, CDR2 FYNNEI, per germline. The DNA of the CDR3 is TGTGCCAGCAGTGAAGGGACAGTGAATGAAAAACTGTTTTTT. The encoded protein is CASSEGTVNEKLFF.

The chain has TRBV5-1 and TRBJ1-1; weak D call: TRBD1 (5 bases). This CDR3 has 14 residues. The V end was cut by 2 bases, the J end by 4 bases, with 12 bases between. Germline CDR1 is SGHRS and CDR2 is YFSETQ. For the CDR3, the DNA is TGCGCCAGCAGCTTTAGCATTGGGGCCACTGAAGCTTTCTTT. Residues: CASSFSIGATEAFF.

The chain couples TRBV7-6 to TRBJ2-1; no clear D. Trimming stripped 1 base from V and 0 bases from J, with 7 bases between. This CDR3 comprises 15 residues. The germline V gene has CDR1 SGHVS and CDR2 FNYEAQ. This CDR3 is CASSLVPVSYNEQFF. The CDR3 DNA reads TGTGCCAGCAGCTTAGTTCCGGTCTCCTACAATGAGCAGTTCTTC.

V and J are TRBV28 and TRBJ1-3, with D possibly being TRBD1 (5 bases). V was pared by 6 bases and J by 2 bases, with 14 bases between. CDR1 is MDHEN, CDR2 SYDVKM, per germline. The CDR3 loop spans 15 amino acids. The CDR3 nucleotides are TGTGCCAGCAGCCTCCAGGCAGGGACTGGAAACACCATATATTTT. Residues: CASSLQAGTGNTIYF.

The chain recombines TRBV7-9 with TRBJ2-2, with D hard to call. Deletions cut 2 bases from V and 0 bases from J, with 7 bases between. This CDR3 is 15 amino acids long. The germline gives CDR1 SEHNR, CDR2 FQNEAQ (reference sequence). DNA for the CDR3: TGTGCCAGCAGCTTACGCAGGACGAACACCGGGGAGCTGTTTTTT. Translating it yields CASSLRRTNTGELFF.

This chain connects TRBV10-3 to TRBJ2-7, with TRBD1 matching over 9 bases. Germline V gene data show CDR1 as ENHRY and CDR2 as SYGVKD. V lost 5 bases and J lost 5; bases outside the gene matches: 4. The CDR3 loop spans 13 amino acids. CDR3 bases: TGTGCCATCAGTAACAGGGGGCAGGACGAGCAGTACTTC. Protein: CAISNRGQDEQYF.